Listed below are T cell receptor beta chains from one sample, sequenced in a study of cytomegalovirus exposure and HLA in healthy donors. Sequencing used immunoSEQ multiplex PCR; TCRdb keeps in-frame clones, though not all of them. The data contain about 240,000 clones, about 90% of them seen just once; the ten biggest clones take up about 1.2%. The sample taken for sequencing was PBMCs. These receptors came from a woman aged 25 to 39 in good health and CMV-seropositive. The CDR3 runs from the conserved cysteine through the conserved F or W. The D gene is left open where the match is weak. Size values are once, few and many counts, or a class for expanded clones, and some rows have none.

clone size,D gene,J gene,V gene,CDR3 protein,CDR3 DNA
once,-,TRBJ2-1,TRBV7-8,CASSPGNEQFF,TGTGCCAGCAGCCCCGGGAATGAGCAGTTCTTC
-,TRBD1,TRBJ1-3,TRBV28,CASSLSGTGSSGNTIYF,TGTGCCAGCAGTTTATCTGGGACAGGGAGCTCTGGAAACACCATATATTTT
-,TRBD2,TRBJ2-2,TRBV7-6,CASSLTSGSVPGELFF,TGTGCCAGCAGCTTGACTAGCGGGAGCGTACCCGGGGAGCTGTTTTTT
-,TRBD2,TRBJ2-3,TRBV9,CASSVGLAGGGGTDTQYF,TGTGCCAGCAGTGTAGGACTAGCGGGAGGAGGAGGCACAGATACGCAGTATTTT
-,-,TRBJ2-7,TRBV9,CASSVASGTLQYF,TGTGCCAGCAGCGTAGCTTCAGGGACACTACAGTACTTC
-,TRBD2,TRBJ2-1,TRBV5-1,CASSPGLAGGPDEQFF,TGCGCCAGCAGCCCTGGACTAGCGGGAGGGCCTGATGAGCAGTTCTTC
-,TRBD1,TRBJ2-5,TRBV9,CASSAPGTGQETQYF,TGTGCCAGCAGCGCCCCCGGGACAGGGCAAGAGACCCAGTACTTC
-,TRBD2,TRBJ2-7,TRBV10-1,CASGTSGSFGYEQYF,TGCGCCAGCGGGACTAGCGGGAGCTTCGGGTACGAGCAGTACTTC
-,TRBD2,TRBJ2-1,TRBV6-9,CASSYLLAGADEQFF,TGTGCCAGCAGTTATTTGCTAGCGGGAGCTGATGAGCAGTTCTTC
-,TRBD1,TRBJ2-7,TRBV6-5,CASSQGALTYEQYF,TGTGCCAGCAGCCAGGGGGCTTTGACCTACGAGCAGTACTTC
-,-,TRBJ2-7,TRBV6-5,CASSTQTGGQYF,TGTGCCAGCAGTACACAGACCGGGGGGCAGTACTTC
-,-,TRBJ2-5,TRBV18,CASSRTGQETQYF,TGTGCCAGCTCACGTACAGGGCAAGAGACCCAGTACTTC
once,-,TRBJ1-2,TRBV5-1,CASRPNQGRDGYTF,TGCGCCAGCCGCCCGAATCAGGGGAGAGATGGCTACACCTTC
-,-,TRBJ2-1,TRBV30,CAWNNGGEQFF,TGTGCCTGGAATAACGGAGGTGAGCAGTTCTTC
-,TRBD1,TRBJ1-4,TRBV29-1,CSVDIGQGYEKLFF,TGCAGCGTTGATATAGGACAGGGTTATGAAAAACTGTTTTTT
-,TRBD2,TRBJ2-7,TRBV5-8,CASSRLAGPSYEQYF,TGTGCCAGCAGCCGACTAGCGGGACCCTCCTACGAGCAGTACTTC
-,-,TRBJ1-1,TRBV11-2,CASYGGGRTEAFF,TGTGCCAGCTACGGGGGGGGCCGGACTGAAGCTTTCTTT
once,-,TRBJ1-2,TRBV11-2,CASSPINLQGYYGYTF,TGTGCCAGCAGCCCCATAAACTTACAGGGATACTATGGCTACACCTTC
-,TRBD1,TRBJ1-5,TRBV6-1,CASSAGQGWNQPQHF,TGTGCCAGCAGTGCAGGACAGGGCTGGAATCAGCCCCAGCATTTT
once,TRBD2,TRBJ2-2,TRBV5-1,CASSSSGRASNGELFF,TGCGCCAGCAGCTCTAGCGGGAGGGCCTCTAACGGGGAGCTGTTTTTT
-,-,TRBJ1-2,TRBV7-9,CASTPRGGTWYGYTF,TGTGCCAGCACTCCACGGGGGGGGACTTGGTATGGCTACACCTTC
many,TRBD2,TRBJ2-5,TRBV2,CASSYLAGETQYF,TGTGCCAGCAGTTATCTAGCGGGAGAGACCCAGTACTTC
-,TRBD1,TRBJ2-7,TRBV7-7,CASSIGTGLSYEQYF,TGTGCCAGCAGCATAGGGACAGGGCTTTCCTACGAGCAGTACTTC
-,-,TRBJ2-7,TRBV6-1,CASSEQGPTYEQYF,TGTGCCAGCAGTGAACAGGGCCCCACCTACGAGCAGTACTTC
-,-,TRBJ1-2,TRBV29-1,CSVEYSGGLGYGYTF,TGCAGCGTTGAATATTCGGGGGGGCTCGGCTATGGCTACACCTTC
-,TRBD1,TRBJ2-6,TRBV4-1,CASSVQQGRGANVLTF,TGCGCCAGCAGCGTCCAACAGGGGAGAGGGGCCAACGTCCTGACTTTC
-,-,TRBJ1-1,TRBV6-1,CASMKDQGKRF,TGTGCCAGCATGAAAGACCAGGGGAAGAGATTT
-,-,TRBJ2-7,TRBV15,CATSRDHNAGSRYEQYF,TGTGCCACCAGCAGAGACCATAATGCGGGTAGTCGCTACGAGCAGTACTTC
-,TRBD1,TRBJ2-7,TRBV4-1,CASSQGQGTSYEQYF,TGCGCCAGCAGCCAAGGACAGGGAACCTCCTACGAGCAGTACTTC
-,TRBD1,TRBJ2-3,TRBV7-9,CASSRQGSTDTQYF,TGTGCCAGCAGCCGACAGGGTAGCACAGATACGCAGTATTTT
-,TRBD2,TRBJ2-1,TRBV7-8,CASSASSGRDYNEQFF,TGTGCCAGCAGCGCCTCTAGCGGGAGGGATTACAATGAGCAGTTCTTC
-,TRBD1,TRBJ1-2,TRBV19,CASTLTGGKGGYTF,TGTGCCAGTACCCTGACAGGGGGCAAAGGAGGCTACACCTTC
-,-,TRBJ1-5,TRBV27,CASSLYGANNQPQHF,TGTGCCAGCAGTTTATATGGAGCTAACAATCAGCCCCAGCATTTT
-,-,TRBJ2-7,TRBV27,CASSLGYSSYEQYF,TGTGCCAGCAGTTTAGGGTACAGCTCCTACGAGCAGTACTTC
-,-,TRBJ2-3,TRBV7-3,CASSPGAADTQYF,TGTGCCAGCAGTCCCGGAGCGGCAGATACGCAGTATTTT
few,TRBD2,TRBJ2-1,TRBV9,CASSGNVLAGGIDEQFF,TGTGCCAGCAGCGGAAATGTTTTAGCGGGAGGTATCGATGAGCAGTTCTTC
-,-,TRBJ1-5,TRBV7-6,CASSLRREQPQHF,TGTGCCAGCAGCTTAAGACGGGAACAGCCCCAGCATTTT
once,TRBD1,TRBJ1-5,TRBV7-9,CASSADREKAQPQHF,TGTGCCAGCAGCGCCGACAGGGAGAAGGCCCAGCCCCAGCATTTT
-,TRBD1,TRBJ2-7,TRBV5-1,CASSLDQGVAYEQYF,TGCGCCAGCAGCTTGGACCAGGGGGTCGCCTACGAGCAGTACTTC
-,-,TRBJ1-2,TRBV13,CASSPPPGRAVNYGYTF,TGTGCCAGCAGCCCCCCTCCGGGCAGGGCCGTTAACTATGGCTACACCTTC
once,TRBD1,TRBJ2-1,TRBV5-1,CASSLTGVSYNEQFF,TGCGCCAGCAGCTTAACAGGGGTTTCATACAATGAGCAGTTCTTC
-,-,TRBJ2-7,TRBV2,CASSEALDRTYEQYF,TGTGCCAGCAGTGAAGCGCTTGACAGAACCTACGAGCAGTACTTC
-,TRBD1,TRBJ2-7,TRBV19,CASMQTGSSYEQYF,TGTGCCAGTATGCAGACAGGGTCCTCCTACGAGCAGTACTTC
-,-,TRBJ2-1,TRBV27,CASSLSAGNEQFF,TGTGCCAGCAGTTTATCAGCCGGGAATGAGCAGTTCTTC
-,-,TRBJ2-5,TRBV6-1,CASSEGVRTGRVETQYF,TGTGCCAGCAGTGAAGGGGTCCGGACAGGGAGGGTCGAGACCCAGTACTTC
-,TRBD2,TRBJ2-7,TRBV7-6,CASSLTASGTYEQYF,TGTGCCAGCAGCTTAACTGCTAGCGGGACCTACGAGCAGTACTTC
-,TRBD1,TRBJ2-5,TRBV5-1,CASSSSRTGRETQYF,TGCGCCAGCAGCTCATCCAGGACAGGGCGGGAGACCCAGTACTTC
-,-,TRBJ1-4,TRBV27,CASSLDSYNEKLFF,TGTGCCAGCAGCTTGGACAGCTATAATGAAAAACTGTTTTTT
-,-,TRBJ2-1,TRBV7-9,CASSLGASVNEQFF,TGTGCCAGCAGCTTAGGGGCTAGCGTCAATGAGCAGTTCTTC
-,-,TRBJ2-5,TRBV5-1,CASSLLGGQETQYF,TGCGCCAGCAGCTTGCTGGGGGGCCAAGAGACCCAGTACTTC
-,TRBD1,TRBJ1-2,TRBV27,CASSPGTGVYGYTF,TGTGCCAGCAGTCCCGGGACAGGGGTGTACGGCTACACCTTC
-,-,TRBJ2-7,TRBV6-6,CASWRGSYEQYF,TGTGCCAGCTGGAGGGGTTCCTACGAGCAGTACTTC
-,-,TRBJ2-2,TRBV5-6,CASSLLSGELFF,TGTGCCAGCAGCTTACTATCGGGGGAGCTGTTTTTT
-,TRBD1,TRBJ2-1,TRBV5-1,CASSPGQGSYNEQFF,TGCGCCAGCAGCCCGGGACAGGGATCCTACAATGAGCAGTTCTTC